A single sample gave rise to the 10 T cell receptor beta chains below, sequenced in a study of shared clonotypes between healthy human individuals. CD45RO-negative, CCR7-selected cells formed the naive CD8 fraction, which excluded terminally differentiated effector memory CD45RA+ cells. Sequenced by immunoSEQ multiplex PCR; TCRdb stores in-frame clones only, minus some. The top ten hold about 1.5% of the sample, which has around 2.1 million clones, about 93% seen once. The sample comprised naive CD8+ T cells from PBMCs. These receptor sequences come from a man between 18 and 35 years old in good health. Some clones in this sample may be carry-over from other donors' samples.

The rearrangement links TRBV13 to TRBJ2-1; 7 nucleotides agree with TRBD2. J was trimmed by 3 bases and V by 1 base; bases with no gene match: 3. Germline V lookup: CDR1 PRHDT, CDR2 FYEKMQ (reference sequence). The CDR3 is made up of 15 amino acids. The CDR3 nucleotides read TGTGCCAGCAGCTTAGAGGGGACTAACTACAATGAGCAGTTCTTC. Protein: CASSLEGTNYNEQFF.

J is TRBJ1-5 and V is TRBV9, with 9 bases fitting TRBD1. Germline CDR1 is SGDLS and CDR2 is YYNGEE. V was pared by 4 bases and J by 7 bases, with 15 bases of the junction left unmatched. The CDR3 totals 17 residues. The CDR3 DNA sequence: TGTGCCAGCAGCTTATCACAGACAGGGGGGCCACGGCAGCCCCAGCATTTT. Translated: CASSLSQTGGPRQPQHF.

This chain links TRBV7-9 with TRBJ2-7; 8 bases agree with TRBD2. Germline CDR1 is SEHNR and CDR2 is FQNEAQ (reference sequence). V shed 1 base, J shed 0 bases, and the junction held 8 bases outside the gene matches. This CDR3 region has 17 residues. The CDR3 nucleotides read TGTGCCAGCAGCTTAGGAATCGGGAGGGCTAGCTCCTACGAGCAGTACTTC. Protein product: CASSLGIGRASSYEQYF.

The V call is TRBV5-1, the J call TRBJ2-7, with 10 bases matching TRBD2. The CDR3 extends over 14 amino acids. Germline V gene lookup returns CDR1 SGHRS and CDR2 YFSETQ. Unmatched junction bases numbered 4, after V lost 4 bases and J lost 3 bases. The CDR3 DNA reads TGCGCCAGCAGCCGGACTAGCGGCAACTACGAGCAGTACTTC. Translated: CASSRTSGNYEQYF.

The sample holds one count of this clone. The chain recombines TRBV4-1 with TRBJ1-5; D unresolved. CDR1 and CDR2 from the germline V gene are MGHRA and YSYEKL. The V end was cut by 3 bases, the J end by 6 bases, with 12 bases between. This CDR3 region has 14 residues. CDR3 DNA sequence: TGCGCCAGCAGCCAGGTTGGGATGGGTCAGCCCCAGCATTTT. Protein: CASSQVGMGQPQHF.

The V gene is TRBV30, the J gene TRBJ2-7; no clear D gene. Per the germline V gene, CDR1 is GTSNPN and CDR2 is SVGIG (reference sequence). The CDR3 contains 15 residues. Trimming left V 0 bases short and J 4 bases short, with 16 bases between. The CDR3 loop is CAWSVPGYNSYEQYF. The CDR3 DNA reads TGTGCCTGGAGTGTACCGGGCTACAACAGTTACGAGCAGTACTTC.

The J gene is TRBJ1-1, the V gene TRBV5-1, with 7 nucleotides matching TRBD1. The CDR3 runs to 17 residues. Germline CDR1 reads SGHRS; CDR2 reads YFSETQ. Unmatched junction bases numbered 10, after V lost 0 bases and J lost 2 bases. The CDR3 protein is CASSLAAKAGGNTEAFF. CDR3 coding DNA: TGCGCCAGCAGCTTGGCCGCAAAAGCAGGGGGTAACACTGAAGCTTTCTTT.

The chain has TRBV7-3 and TRBJ1-2; D remains ambiguous. Trimming took off 2 bases at V and 8 bases at J, with 18 bases between the two ends. In germline, CDR1 is SGHTA, CDR2 FQGTGA. The CDR3 spans 15 residues. The CDR3 loop reads CASSLGLSSASGYTF. The CDR3 nucleotides read TGTGCCAGCAGCTTAGGACTTTCTTCAGCGTCGGGCTACACCTTC.

The V gene is TRBV7-9, the J gene TRBJ2-4; 7 positions agree with TRBD1. Per germline, CDR1 SEHNR and CDR2 FQNEAQ (reference sequence). This CDR3 has 15 amino acids. J lost 6 bases, V lost 2 bases, and 7 bases had no gene match. CDR3 amino acids: CASSLSVGGGNIQYF. The CDR3 DNA sequence: TGTGCCAGCAGCTTATCGGTAGGGGGCGGAAACATTCAGTACTTC.

This chain joins TRBV27 and TRBJ2-3; perhaps TRBD2 as D (5 bases). This CDR3 has 15 amino acids. Germline-derived CDR1 and CDR2 are MNHEY and SMNVEV (reference sequence). V lost 2 bases and J 3 bases, leaving 12 bases between the germline ends. CDR3 region: CASSLNNLATDTQYF. DNA of the CDR3: TGTGCCAGCAGTTTAAACAACTTAGCGACAGATACGCAGTATTTT.